The present TCR beta chain was sequenced within a study of radiotherapy plus CTLA-4 blockade in lung cancer. Study in general: Roughly a sixth of enrolled patients responded objectively, and approximately 34% had disease control. General study results and limits: Early clonal dynamics of blood T cells, together with interferon-beta, were reported as the best response predictor. Radiotherapy was combined with ipilimumab, and tumor-derived TCR clones then expanded in blood.

The table came from immunoSEQ multiplex PCR; TCRdb's copy has only in-frame clones and leaves some out. The sample includes tens of thousands of clones, about two thirds seen only once; the top ten take about an eighth. Looked up from germline, CDR1 is MNHNY and CDR2 is SVGAGI (reference sequence). J lost 6 bases, V lost 6 bases, and 8 bases had no gene match. The CDR3 has 15 amino acids. As concerns this clone: Antigen specificity is unknown.

This receptor was identified in a human donor with non-small cell lung cancer that progressed on radiotherapy plus ipilimumab. The input for sequencing was peripheral blood, taken from a patient treated with radiotherapy plus ipilimumab. The V and J genes are TRBV6-6 and TRBJ1-4; 9 bases align to TRBD1. The CDR3 here is CASSRKGQGDEKLFF. The CDR3 nucleotides read TGTGCCAGCAGCCGGAAGGGACAGGGTGATGAAAAACTGTTTTTT.